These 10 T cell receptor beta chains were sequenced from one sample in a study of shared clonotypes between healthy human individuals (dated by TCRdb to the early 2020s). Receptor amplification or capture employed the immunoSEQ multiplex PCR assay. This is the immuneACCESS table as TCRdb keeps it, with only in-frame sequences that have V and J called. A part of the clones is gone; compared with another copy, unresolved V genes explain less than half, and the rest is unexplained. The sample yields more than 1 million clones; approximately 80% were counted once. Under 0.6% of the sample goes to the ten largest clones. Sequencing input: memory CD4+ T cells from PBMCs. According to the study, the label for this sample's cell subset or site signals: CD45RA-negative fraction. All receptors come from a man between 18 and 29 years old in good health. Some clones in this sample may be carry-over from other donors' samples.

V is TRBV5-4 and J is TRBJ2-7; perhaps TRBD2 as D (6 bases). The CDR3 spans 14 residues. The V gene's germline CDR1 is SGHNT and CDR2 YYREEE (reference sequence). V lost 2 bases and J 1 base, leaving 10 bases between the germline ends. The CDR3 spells CASSFGGLSYEQYF. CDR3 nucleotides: TGTGCCAGCAGCTTTGGGGGGTTGTCCTACGAGCAGTACTTC.

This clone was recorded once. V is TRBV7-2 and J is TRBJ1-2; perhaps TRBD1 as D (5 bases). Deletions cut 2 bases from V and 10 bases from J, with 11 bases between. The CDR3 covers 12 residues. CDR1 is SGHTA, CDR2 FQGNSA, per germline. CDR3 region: CASSLPTGLYTF. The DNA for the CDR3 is TGTGCCAGCAGCTTACCTACAGGCCTCTACACCTTC.

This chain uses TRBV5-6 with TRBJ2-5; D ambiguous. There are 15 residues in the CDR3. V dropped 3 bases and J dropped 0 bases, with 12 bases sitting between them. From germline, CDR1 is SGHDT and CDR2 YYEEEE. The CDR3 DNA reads TGTGCCAGCAGCTCATTAGACTCGGACCAAGAGACCCAGTACTTC. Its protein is CASSSLDSDQETQYF.

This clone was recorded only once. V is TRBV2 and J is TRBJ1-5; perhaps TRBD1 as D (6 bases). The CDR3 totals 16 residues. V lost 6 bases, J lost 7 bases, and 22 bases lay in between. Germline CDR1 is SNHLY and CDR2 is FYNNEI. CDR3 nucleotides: TGTGCCAGCAGGCGCGGGGGGGCAGGGGTAAACCAGCCCCAGCATTTT. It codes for CASRRGGAGVNQPQHF.

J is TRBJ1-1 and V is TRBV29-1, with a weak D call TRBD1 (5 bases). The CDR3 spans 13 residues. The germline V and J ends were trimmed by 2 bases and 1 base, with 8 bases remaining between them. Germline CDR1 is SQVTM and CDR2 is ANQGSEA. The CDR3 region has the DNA TGCAGCGTTGAACAGGGTACGAACACTGAAGCTTTCTTT. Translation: CSVEQGTNTEAFF.

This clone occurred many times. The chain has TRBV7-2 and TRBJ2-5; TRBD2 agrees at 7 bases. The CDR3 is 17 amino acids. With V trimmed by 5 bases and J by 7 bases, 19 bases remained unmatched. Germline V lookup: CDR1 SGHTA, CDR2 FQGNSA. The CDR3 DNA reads TGTGCCAGCAGCCCAGCGGGGTCATCGGGGGGAAGTAGGACCCAGTACTTC. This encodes CASSPAGSSGGSRTQYF.

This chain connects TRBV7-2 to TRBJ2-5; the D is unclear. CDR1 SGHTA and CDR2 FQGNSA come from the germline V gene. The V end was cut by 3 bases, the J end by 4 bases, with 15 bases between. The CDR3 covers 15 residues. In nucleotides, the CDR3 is TGTGCCAGCAGCTTCATGGGGATGTGGGGAGAGACCCAGTACTTC. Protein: CASSFMGMWGETQYF.

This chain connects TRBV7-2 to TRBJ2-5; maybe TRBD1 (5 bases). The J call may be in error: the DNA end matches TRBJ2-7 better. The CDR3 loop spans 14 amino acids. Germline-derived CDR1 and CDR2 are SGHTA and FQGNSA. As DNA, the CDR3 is TGTGCCAGCAGCTTTCCGGGTAGGGGATACGAGCAGTACTTC. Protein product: CASSFPGRGYEQYF.

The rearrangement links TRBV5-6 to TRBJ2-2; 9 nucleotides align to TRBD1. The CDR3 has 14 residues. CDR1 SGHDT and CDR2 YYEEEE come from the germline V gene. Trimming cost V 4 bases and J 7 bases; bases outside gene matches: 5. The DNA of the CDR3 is TGTGCCAGCAGCCCGGACAGGGGTCACGGGGAGCTGTTTTTT. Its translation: CASSPDRGHGELFF.

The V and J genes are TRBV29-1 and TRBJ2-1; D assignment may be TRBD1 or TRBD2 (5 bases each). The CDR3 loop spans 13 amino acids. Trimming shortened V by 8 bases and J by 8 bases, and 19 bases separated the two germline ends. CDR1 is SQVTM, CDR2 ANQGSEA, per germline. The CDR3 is CSIRTVGTYEQFF. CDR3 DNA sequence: TGCAGCATACGGACCGTCGGGACGTATGAGCAGTTCTTC.